The 22 T cell receptor beta chains below were found in one sample sequenced in a study of regulatory T cells in long-lasting Graves disease. PBMC RNA was the source of the TCR library. One entry per CDR3 protein results from TCRdb running MiXCR on the reads. This sample has approximately 670 distinct CDR3 sequences, with 82% found just once. The sequencing here drew on peripheral blood mononuclear cells (PBMCs), taken with antithyroid drug treatment, in newly diagnosed or persistent Graves disease (not recorded which). The receptors here all came from a female donor with Graves disease.

The CDR3 is CATRGGRLTEQFF. The CDR3 bases are TGTGCCACACGGGGGGGGCGATTGACTGAGCAGTTCTTC. The V gene is TRBV19, the J gene TRBJ2-1; 8 nucleotides match TRBD2. Trimming removed 10 bases from V and 9 bases from J; junction bases left unmatched: 11. CDR3 length: 13 residues. Per the germline V gene, CDR1 is LNHDA and CDR2 is SQIVND (reference sequence).

The table lists this clonotype with a few counts. This chain connects TRBV20-1 to TRBJ1-1, with D hard to call. CDR1 is DFQATT, CDR2 SNEGSKA, per germline (reference sequence). The length of the CDR3 is 12 residues. The germline V and J ends were trimmed by 6 bases and 0 bases, with 8 bases remaining between them. Here the CDR3 reads CSAFDMNTEAFF. CDR3 nucleotides: TGCAGTGCCTTTGACATGAACACTGAAGCTTTCTTT.

This clonotype appeared a single time. V is TRBV3-1 and J is TRBJ1-1; D perhaps matches TRBD1 (5 bases). CDR3 size: 17 residues. Germline values: CDR1 LGHDT, CDR2 YNNKEL (reference sequence). Deletions cut 0 bases from V and 8 bases from J, with 22 bases between. CDR3 sequence (DNA): TGTGCCAGCAGCCAAGACGCTTACAGGAGCCATACCGCCGAAGCTTTCTTT. Translated: CASSQDAYRSHTAEAFF.

The chain carries TRBV28 and TRBJ2-7, with TRBD1 matching over 7 bases. Germline V CDR1 and CDR2: MDHEN, SYDVKM. Trimming removed 5 bases from V and 13 bases from J; junction bases left unmatched: 14. The CDR3 is made up of 13 amino acids. The CDR3 here is CASSPYGQVAAYF. CDR3 in DNA: TGTGCCAGCAGTCCCTACGGACAGGTTGCTGCATACTTC.

The CDR3 sequence is CASSFTGGKADTQYF. In DNA form, the CDR3 reads TGTGCCAGCAGCTTTACAGGGGGCAAGGCAGATACGCAGTATTTT. The chain uses TRBV11-2 and TRBJ2-3; 9 bases line up with TRBD1. Germline-derived CDR1 and CDR2 are SGHAT and FQNNGV. V lost 3 bases and J lost 4; bases outside the gene matches: 5. The CDR3 sequence is 15 residues long. The entire variable domain, with the rest obtained from reference TRBV11-2 and TRBJ2-3, is as follows: EAGVAQSPRYKIIEKRQSVAFWCNPISGHATLYWYQQILGQGPKLLIQFQNNGVVDDSQLPKDRFSAERLKGVDSTLKIQPAKLEDSAVYLCASSFTGGKADTQYFGPGTRLTVL.

V usage is TRBV7-2 and J usage is TRBJ1-3, with D possibly TRBD1 on 6 matching bases. This CDR3 contains 14 residues. The germline gives CDR1 SGHTA, CDR2 FQGNSA. Trimming shortened V by 3 bases and J by 4 bases, and 10 bases separated the two germline ends. CDR3 in amino acids: CASSFTTGGNTIYF. In DNA form, the CDR3 reads TGTGCCAGCAGCTTTACGACAGGAGGAAACACCATATATTTT.

The rearrangement uses TRBV11-1 and TRBJ2-7; D may correspond to TRBD1 or TRBD2 (6 bases each). CDR1 and CDR2 (germline): SGHAT, FQDESV (reference sequence). The CDR3 is made up of 14 amino acids. The ends were cut back, 0 bases at V and 4 bases at J, with 10 bases in the middle. This CDR3 reads CASSLAQGRYEQYF. CDR3 sequence (DNA): TGTGCCAGCAGCTTAGCCCAGGGGAGGTACGAGCAGTACTTC.

The V call is TRBV3-1, the J call TRBJ2-5, with TRBD2 identical over 9 bases. The CDR3 extends over 18 amino acids. Germline V gene lookup returns CDR1 LGHDT and CDR2 YNNKEL (reference sequence). J lost 6 bases, V lost 0 bases, and 14 bases had no gene match. Here the CDR3 reads CASSQDLRVAGVWKTQYF. In nucleotides, the CDR3 is TGTGCCAGCAGCCAAGATCTTAGGGTAGCGGGAGTGTGGAAGACCCAGTACTTC.

The V call is TRBV19, the J call TRBJ1-5, with D tentatively TRBD1 (5 bases). The CDR3 has 15 amino acids. Germline V gives CDR1 LNHDA, CDR2 SQIVND (reference sequence). Trimming took off 3 bases at V and 7 bases at J, with 16 bases between the two ends. The CDR3 DNA reads TGTGCCAGTAGTATCTGGGCAGGGCAGGGACAGCCCCAGCATTTT. Translation gives CASSIWAGQGQPQHF.

This clonotype has more than one count but fewer than ten. The chain joins TRBV12-3 or TRBV12-4 to TRBJ1-5; D is unclear. This CDR3 is 12 amino acids long. V was shortened by 7 bases and J by 3 bases, with 7 bases between the two germline ends. The CDR3 nucleotides are TGTGCCAGCAAATCCCCCAATCAGCCCCAGCATTTT. This translates into CASKSPNQPQHF.

V is TRBV10-3 and J is TRBJ2-7, with D possibly matching TRBD1 (6 bases). Trimming removed 6 bases at V and 2 bases at J, with 11 bases between. Looked up from germline, CDR1 is ENHRY and CDR2 is SYGVKD. The CDR3 extends over 13 amino acids. CDR3 amino acids: CAISSTGTYEQYF. The CDR3, as DNA: TGTGCCATCAGCTCTACAGGGACCTACGAGCAGTACTTC.

Here the CDR3 DNA reads TGTGCCAGCAGCTTAGGGGTTGGTGAGCAGTTCTTC. Translating it yields CASSLGVGEQFF. The gene calls are TRBV11-1 and TRBJ2-1; D unclear. V gave up 1 base and J gave up 9 bases, with 7 bases separating them. CDR1 and CDR2 (germline): SGHAT, FQDESV (reference sequence). The CDR3 loop spans 12 amino acids.

This clonotype is a singleton in its sample. V usage is TRBV30 and J usage is TRBJ1-1; 7 positions match TRBD1. CDR1 and CDR2 from the germline V gene are GTSNPN and SVGIG (reference sequence). J gave up 11 bases and V 3 bases, and 9 bases lay outside the gene matches. This CDR3 has 12 residues. CDR3 in amino acids: CAWSLIRDSAFF. The CDR3 DNA reads TGTGCCTGGAGCCTAATCAGGGACAGCGCTTTCTTT.

The chain employs TRBV20-1 and TRBJ2-7; weak D call: TRBD2 (5 bases). Trimming left V 0 bases short and J 6 bases short, with 6 bases between. This CDR3 is built from 11 residues. The V gene's germline CDR1 is DFQATT and CDR2 SNEGSKA (reference sequence). CDR3 sequence: CSAREDFEQYF. The CDR3 nucleotides read TGCAGTGCTAGAGAGGACTTCGAGCAGTACTTC.

This chain uses TRBV19 with TRBJ2-7; 7 bases align to TRBD2. Germline-derived CDR1 and CDR2 are LNHDA and SQIVND (reference sequence). The J segment lost 5 bases and the V segment lost 6 bases, leaving 4 bases of the junction unmatched. The CDR3 has 12 amino acids. CDR3 DNA: TGTGCCAGTAGATCTCGGGGGGACGAGCAGTACTTC. Translation gives CASRSRGDEQYF.

V is TRBV2 and J is TRBJ2-2; D remains ambiguous. Germline assignment: CDR1 SNHLY and CDR2 FYNNEI. The CDR3 is 13 residues long. V lost 4 bases and J lost 3, with 6 bases in between. The CDR3 sequence is CASSVLHTGELFF. Here the CDR3 DNA reads TGTGCCAGCAGTGTTCTACACACCGGGGAGCTGTTTTTT.

This chain uses TRBV5-4 with TRBJ1-1, with TRBD1 matching over 8 bases. With 3 bases clipped from V and 5 bases from J, the junction kept 9 bases outside the gene matches. Per germline, CDR1 SGHNT and CDR2 YYREEE (reference sequence). The CDR3 has 15 residues. CDR3 loop: CASSSKKQGATEAFF. The CDR3 DNA sequence: TGTGCCAGCAGCTCCAAAAAGCAGGGGGCTACTGAAGCTTTCTTT.

This rearrangement joins TRBV12-3 or TRBV12-4 to TRBJ1-3; D is ambiguous. This CDR3 spans 14 amino acids. Deletions cut 6 bases from V and 0 bases from J, with 9 bases between. CDR3 sequence reads: CASRQFNSGNTIYF. The CDR3 DNA sequence: TGTGCCAGCAGACAGTTCAACTCTGGAAACACCATATATTTT.

The chain couples TRBV6-1 to TRBJ2-7; 8 positions agree with TRBD1. Germline values: CDR1 MNHNS, CDR2 SASEGT. After removal of 5 bases from V and 0 bases from J, the junction contained 6 bases not matched to a gene. CDR3 length: 15 amino acids. The CDR3 DNA sequence: TGTGCCAGCAGTCCGTGGACAGGGAGCTCCTACGAGCAGTACTTC. Protein sequence: CASSPWTGSSYEQYF.

The chain has TRBV12-3 or TRBV12-4 and TRBJ1-6; weak D call: TRBD1 (5 bases). Deletions cut 3 bases from V and 6 bases from J, with 15 bases between. This CDR3 is built from 16 residues. The CDR3 loop is CASSLGTARVNSPLHF. The CDR3 DNA is TGTGCCAGCAGTTTGGGGACCGCCAGGGTTAATTCACCCCTCCACTTT.

This chain connects TRBV19 to TRBJ1-1, with D tentatively TRBD1 (6 bases). The V end lost 4 bases, the J end lost 3 bases, and 15 bases lay between the germline ends. The CDR3 sequence is 15 residues long. CDR1 is LNHDA, CDR2 SQIVND, per germline (reference sequence). The CDR3 DNA sequence: TGTGCCAGTAGTACGGCCGGGGGCCGGGACACTGAAGCTTTCTTT. This sequence encodes CASSTAGGRDTEAFF.

V gene TRBV2 combines with J gene TRBJ1-4; D remains unclear. Trimming removed 3 bases at V and 5 bases at J, with 4 bases between. The CDR3 sequence is 12 residues long. Per germline, CDR1 SNHLY and CDR2 FYNNEI. CDR3 bases: TGTGCCAGCAGTGACGGGAATGAAAAACTGTTTTTT. Protein product: CASSDGNEKLFF.